The T cell receptor (beta chain) described here comes from a study of T cells in Graves' hyperthyroidism and ophthalmopathy. Researchers took RNA transcripts and amplified the TCR beta CDR3 regions from them. Primed by the HTBI set, a first-round RT-PCR was run on the TCR CDR3. TCRdb re-derived calls from the multiplex PCR reads in MiXCR, one entry per CDR3 protein. The table has hundreds of thousands of distinct CDR3 sequences, less than 15% seen once. This CDR3 has 14 amino acids. V dropped 4 bases and J dropped 10; count of bases not matched to a gene: 5. Germline lookup yields CDR1 LNHDA and CDR2 SQIVND (reference sequence). Graves' hyperthyroidism showing no ophthalmopathy progression within 18 months was considered stable. Clinical symptoms, serum thyroxine, TRAb, thyroid ultrasound and orbital computed tomography established diagnosis.

The source of this sequence is a woman aged 18-29 years with Graves' hyperthyroidism. The chain recombines TRBV19 with TRBJ1-6; TRBD1 aligns across 9 bases. The sequencing sample was made of blood. In DNA form, the CDR3 reads TGTGCCAGTAGTACAGACAGGGGGTCCTCACCCCTCCACTTT. Protein: CASSTDRGSSPLHF.